At least ten counts were recorded for the clone carrying this T cell receptor beta chain. The CDR3 end lies 3 residues beyond the end of the read and is filled in from the germline J gene. The method was immunoSEQ multiplex PCR; TCRdb's version includes in-frame clones alone and lacks a portion of them. This sample carries 80,000 or so clones, none of them present only once. These data originate in a study of T cell clonality in common variable immunodeficiency. There are 14 residues in the CDR3. CDR1 SEHNR and CDR2 FQNEAQ come from the germline V gene (reference sequence). V lost 4 bases and J 4 bases, leaving 14 bases between the germline ends.

Input material: peripheral blood mononuclear cells. The TCR was taken from a person aged 18-69 years in good health. The rearrangement links TRBV7-9 to TRBJ2-7; D remains unclear. The CDR3 sequence: CASSSTKTLYEQYF. The part of the CDR3 DNA that was read is TGTGCCAGCAGCTCTACTAAAACATTATACGAG.